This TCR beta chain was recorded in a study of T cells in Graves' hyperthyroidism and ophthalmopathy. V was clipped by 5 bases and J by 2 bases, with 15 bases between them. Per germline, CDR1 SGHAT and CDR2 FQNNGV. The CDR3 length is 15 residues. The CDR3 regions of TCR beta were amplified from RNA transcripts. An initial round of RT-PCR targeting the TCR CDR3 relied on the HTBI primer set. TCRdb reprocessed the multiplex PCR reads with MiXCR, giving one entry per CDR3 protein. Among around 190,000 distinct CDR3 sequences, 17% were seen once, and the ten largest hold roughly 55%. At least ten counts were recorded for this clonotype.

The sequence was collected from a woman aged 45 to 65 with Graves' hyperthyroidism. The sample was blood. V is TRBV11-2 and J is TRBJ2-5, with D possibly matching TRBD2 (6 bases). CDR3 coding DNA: TGTGCCAGCAGCCAACCGGGACTCTCACAAGAGACCCAGTACTTC. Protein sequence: CASSQPGLSQETQYF.